These T cell receptor beta chains were read from a single sample in a study of beta chain features in type 1 diabetes. Repertoires were generated with immunoSEQ multiplex PCR, while TCRdb's copy carries only in-frame clones and drops some. Of 810,000 or so clones in the sample, about a sixth are singletons; the top ten hold about 0.02%. Sequenced: naive CD4+ T cells from blood. Receptor source: a young woman in good health. CDR3s include the opening cysteine and the closing phenylalanine or tryptophan. A D gene is named only where the DNA matches it firmly. Rows may omit the clone size; those that give it use once, few, many or a size class.

abundance: NA
v_gene: TRBV7-2
d_gene: TRBD2
j_gene: TRBJ2-1
CDR3aa: CASSLVAGTRVNEQFF
CDR3nt: TGTGCCAGCAGCTTAGTTGCCGGGACTAGGGTGAATGAGCAGTTCTTC

abundance: NA
v_gene: TRBV7-9
d_gene: NA
j_gene: TRBJ2-3
CDR3aa: CASSLRLGWGQDTQYF
CDR3nt: TGTGCCAGCAGCCTAAGACTGGGCTGGGGTCAGGATACGCAGTATTTT

abundance: NA
v_gene: TRBV7-2
d_gene: NA
j_gene: TRBJ2-7
CDR3aa: CASSLWRAAEQYF
CDR3nt: TGTGCCAGCAGCTTATGGCGAGCGGCCGAGCAGTACTTC

abundance: few
v_gene: TRBV15
d_gene: NA
j_gene: TRBJ2-7
CDR3aa: CATSRDRTAYEQYF
CDR3nt: TGTGCCACCAGCAGAGACCGGACAGCCTACGAGCAGTACTTC

abundance: NA
v_gene: TRBV19
d_gene: NA
j_gene: TRBJ2-5
CDR3aa: CASSIGQTQYF
CDR3nt: TGTGCCAGTAGTATAGGACAGACCCAGTACTTC

abundance: NA
v_gene: TRBV5-5
d_gene: TRBD1
j_gene: TRBJ2-3
CDR3aa: CASSFRTGGESTDTQYF
CDR3nt: TGTGCCAGCAGCTTCCGGACAGGGGGCGAGAGCACAGATACGCAGTATTTT

abundance: NA
v_gene: TRBV5-6
d_gene: NA
j_gene: TRBJ2-1
CDR3aa: CASSLPGPAPYNEQFF
CDR3nt: TGTGCCAGCAGCTTACCGGGGCCCGCCCCCTACAATGAGCAGTTCTTC

abundance: few
v_gene: TRBV9
d_gene: NA
j_gene: TRBJ2-2
CDR3aa: CASSVASSVTGELFF
CDR3nt: TGTGCCAGCAGCGTAGCGTCTAGCGTCACCGGGGAGCTGTTTTTT

abundance: few
v_gene: TRBV2
d_gene: NA
j_gene: TRBJ2-1
CDR3aa: CASSDLKTAQTTYNEQFF
CDR3nt: TGTGCCAGCTCCGATTTAAAGACTGCCCAGACTACCTACAATGAGCAGTTCTTC

abundance: NA
v_gene: TRBV19
d_gene: NA
j_gene: TRBJ2-3
CDR3aa: CASSIDTASTDTQYF
CDR3nt: TGTGCCAGTAGTATAGATACAGCTAGCACAGATACGCAGTATTTT

abundance: NA
v_gene: TRBV6-5
d_gene: TRBD2
j_gene: TRBJ2-7
CDR3aa: CASSPSGRYEQYF
CDR3nt: TGTGCCAGCAGTCCTAGCGGGAGGTACGAGCAGTACTTC

abundance: NA
v_gene: TRBV28
d_gene: TRBD1
j_gene: TRBJ2-1
CDR3aa: CASSAGTGGDEQFF
CDR3nt: TGTGCCAGCAGCGCCGGGACAGGGGGCGATGAGCAGTTCTTC

abundance: NA
v_gene: TRBV5-1
d_gene: NA
j_gene: TRBJ2-7
CDR3aa: CASSLEGYEQYF
CDR3nt: TGCGCCAGCAGCTTGGAGGGGTACGAGCAGTACTTC

abundance: NA
v_gene: TRBV2
d_gene: NA
j_gene: TRBJ2-2
CDR3aa: CASRGVWTGELFF
CDR3nt: TGTGCCAGCAGGGGAGTATGGACCGGGGAGCTGTTTTTT

abundance: few
v_gene: TRBV5-1
d_gene: TRBD2
j_gene: TRBJ2-2
CDR3aa: CASSIGASGSSGELFF
CDR3nt: TGCGCCAGCAGCATTGGGGCTAGCGGTTCGTCCGGGGAGCTGTTTTTT

abundance: NA
v_gene: TRBV28
d_gene: NA
j_gene: TRBJ2-5
CDR3aa: CASTRQGPPETQYF
CDR3nt: TGTGCCAGCACCCGCCAGGGACCGCCAGAGACCCAGTACTTC

abundance: NA
v_gene: TRBV5-4
d_gene: NA
j_gene: TRBJ2-5
CDR3aa: CASSLGAKETQYF
CDR3nt: TGTGCCAGCAGCCTGGGAGCCAAAGAGACCCAGTACTTC

abundance: NA
v_gene: TRBV4-2
d_gene: NA
j_gene: TRBJ2-1
CDR3aa: CASSHADHQRQFF
CDR3nt: TGTGCCAGCAGCCACGCTGACCACCAACGGCAGTTCTTC

abundance: NA
v_gene: TRBV7-9
d_gene: TRBD2
j_gene: TRBJ2-1
CDR3aa: CASSLVLGRSYNEQFF
CDR3nt: TGTGCCAGCAGCTTAGTACTCGGGAGGTCCTACAATGAGCAGTTCTTC

abundance: NA
v_gene: TRBV9
d_gene: TRBD2
j_gene: TRBJ2-2
CDR3aa: CASSVGTSGRVWTGELFF
CDR3nt: TGTGCCAGCAGCGTAGGAACTAGCGGGAGAGTTTGGACCGGGGAGCTGTTTTTT

abundance: few
v_gene: TRBV2
d_gene: TRBD1
j_gene: TRBJ2-1
CDR3aa: CASSDDRGLGEQFF
CDR3nt: TGTGCCAGCAGTGACGACAGGGGGCTCGGTGAGCAGTTCTTC

abundance: NA
v_gene: TRBV15
d_gene: NA
j_gene: TRBJ2-1
CDR3aa: CATSLEQFF
CDR3nt: TGTGCCACCAGCCTTGAGCAGTTCTTC

abundance: few
v_gene: TRBV5-5
d_gene: TRBD2
j_gene: TRBJ2-3
CDR3aa: CASSLAGATDTQYF
CDR3nt: TGTGCCAGCAGCTTAGCGGGGGCCACAGATACGCAGTATTTT

abundance: few
v_gene: TRBV7-3
d_gene: TRBD2
j_gene: TRBJ2-1
CDR3aa: CASSLTRLAGVANEQFF
CDR3nt: TGTGCCAGCAGCTTAACCCGTCTAGCGGGAGTCGCCAATGAGCAGTTCTTC

abundance: few
v_gene: TRBV7-3
d_gene: TRBD1
j_gene: TRBJ2-3
CDR3aa: CASSFNGRGSDTQYF
CDR3nt: TGTGCCAGCAGCTTTAACGGCAGGGGGTCTGATACGCAGTATTTT

abundance: few
v_gene: TRBV28
d_gene: NA
j_gene: TRBJ1-2
CDR3aa: CASTGERGYTF
CDR3nt: TGTGCCAGCACAGGGGAGCGTGGCTACACCTTC

abundance: NA
v_gene: TRBV5-1
d_gene: NA
j_gene: TRBJ2-3
CDR3aa: CASTGIGLYTDTQYF
CDR3nt: TGCGCCAGCACAGGGATAGGTCTCTACACAGATACGCAGTATTTT

abundance: NA
v_gene: TRBV7-2
d_gene: TRBD1
j_gene: TRBJ2-3
CDR3aa: CASSPGTGEQDTQYF
CDR3nt: TGTGCCAGCAGCCCTGGGACAGGGGAACAAGATACGCAGTATTTT

abundance: NA
v_gene: TRBV19
d_gene: NA
j_gene: TRBJ2-2
CDR3aa: CATNPAYTNTGELFF
CDR3nt: TGTGCCACTAACCCAGCGTATACGAACACCGGGGAGCTGTTTTTT

abundance: once
v_gene: TRBV5-5
d_gene: TRBD1
j_gene: TRBJ2-5
CDR3aa: CASSTFRRDRGQETQYF
CDR3nt: TGTGCCAGCAGCACTTTTCGTAGGGACAGGGGGCAAGAGACCCAGTACTTC

abundance: NA
v_gene: TRBV28
d_gene: TRBD1
j_gene: TRBJ2-1
CDR3aa: CASSLPGTAQSEQFF
CDR3nt: TGTGCCAGCAGTTTACCTGGGACAGCGCAAAGTGAGCAGTTCTTC

abundance: NA
v_gene: TRBV18
d_gene: NA
j_gene: TRBJ2-1
CDR3aa: CASSPTLSEQFF
CDR3nt: TGTGCCAGCTCACCAACTCTTTCCGAGCAGTTCTTC

abundance: NA
v_gene: TRBV7-8
d_gene: NA
j_gene: TRBJ2-7
CDR3aa: CASSSFNIARGSYEQYF
CDR3nt: TGTGCCAGCAGCTCATTTAACATCGCCAGAGGGTCCTACGAGCAGTACTTC

abundance: NA
v_gene: TRBV7-2
d_gene: TRBD2
j_gene: TRBJ2-1
CDR3aa: CASSTTSGTRSVGEQFF
CDR3nt: TGTGCCAGCAGCACGACTAGCGGGACTCGTTCCGTTGGTGAGCAGTTCTTC

abundance: NA
v_gene: TRBV2
d_gene: TRBD1
j_gene: TRBJ2-1
CDR3aa: CASRETGDHEQFF
CDR3nt: TGTGCCAGCAGAGAGACAGGGGACCATGAGCAGTTCTTC

abundance: once
v_gene: TRBV5-4
d_gene: NA
j_gene: TRBJ2-4
CDR3aa: CASSQVRVGSRGIQYF
CDR3nt: TGTGCCAGCAGCCAAGTCAGGGTCGGGAGTCGAGGCATTCAGTACTTC

abundance: NA
v_gene: TRBV5-6
d_gene: TRBD1
j_gene: TRBJ1-5
CDR3aa: CASSSGQGDQPQHF
CDR3nt: TGTGCCAGCAGTTCGGGACAGGGCGATCAGCCCCAGCATTTT

abundance: few
v_gene: TRBV5-4
d_gene: NA
j_gene: TRBJ2-3
CDR3aa: CASSLEGFRTDTQYF
CDR3nt: TGTGCCAGCAGCTTGGAAGGGTTTAGGACAGATACGCAGTATTTT

abundance: few
v_gene: TRBV9
d_gene: TRBD2
j_gene: TRBJ2-5
CDR3aa: CASSVGRLAEETQYF
CDR3nt: TGTGCCAGCAGCGTAGGGCGTCTAGCGGAAGAGACCCAGTACTTC

abundance: few
v_gene: TRBV7-9
d_gene: TRBD2
j_gene: TRBJ2-5
CDR3aa: CASSLSSGSQTQYF
CDR3nt: TGTGCCAGCAGCCTCTCTAGCGGGAGCCAGACCCAGTACTTC

abundance: few
v_gene: TRBV11-2
d_gene: TRBD1
j_gene: TRBJ2-5
CDR3aa: CASSLGSTGDQETQYF
CDR3nt: TGTGCCAGCAGCTTAGGTTCGACAGGGGACCAAGAGACCCAGTACTTC

abundance: few
v_gene: TRBV4-3
d_gene: TRBD2
j_gene: TRBJ2-1
CDR3aa: CASSQELASNEQFF
CDR3nt: TGCGCCAGCAGCCAGGAACTAGCGAGTAATGAGCAGTTCTTC

abundance: NA
v_gene: TRBV15
d_gene: TRBD2
j_gene: TRBJ2-2
CDR3aa: CATSRPGLGNIGELFF
CDR3nt: TGTGCCACCAGCAGACCGGGACTAGGGAACATAGGGGAGCTGTTTTTT

abundance: few
v_gene: TRBV21-1
d_gene: NA
j_gene: TRBJ2-2
CDR3aa: CASKVAGGTGELFF
CDR3nt: NA

abundance: NA
v_gene: TRBV7-2
d_gene: TRBD2
j_gene: TRBJ2-7
CDR3aa: CASSFAPGTSVYEQYF
CDR3nt: TGTGCCAGCAGCTTTGCGCCCGGGACTAGCGTTTACGAGCAGTACTTC

abundance: NA
v_gene: TRBV7-9
d_gene: TRBD1
j_gene: TRBJ1-3
CDR3aa: CASSSDRLGQADSGNTIYF
CDR3nt: TGTGCCAGCAGCTCAGACAGACTAGGACAGGCCGACTCTGGAAACACCATATATTTT

abundance: few
v_gene: TRBV28
d_gene: NA
j_gene: TRBJ2-3
CDR3aa: CASAVLPGGTQYF
CDR3nt: TGTGCCAGCGCCGTCCTACCAGGTGGTACGCAGTATTTT

abundance: NA
v_gene: TRBV7-9
d_gene: NA
j_gene: TRBJ2-3
CDR3aa: CASSLGGLADTQYF
CDR3nt: TGTGCCAGCAGCTTAGGGGGGCTAGCAGATACGCAGTATTTT

abundance: NA
v_gene: TRBV7-2
d_gene: NA
j_gene: TRBJ2-7
CDR3aa: CASSLYSSYEQYF
CDR3nt: TGTGCCAGCAGCTTATATTCCTCCTACGAGCAGTACTTC

abundance: few
v_gene: TRBV7-8
d_gene: TRBD2
j_gene: TRBJ2-5
CDR3aa: CASSSWTSGRETQYF
CDR3nt: TGTGCCAGCAGCTCCTGGACTAGCGGGAGAGAGACCCAGTACTTC

abundance: NA
v_gene: TRBV28
d_gene: TRBD1
j_gene: TRBJ1-4
CDR3aa: CASNRGSTNEKLFF
CDR3nt: TGTGCCAGTAACAGGGGTTCAACTAATGAAAAACTGTTTTTT

abundance: few
v_gene: TRBV2
d_gene: TRBD2
j_gene: TRBJ2-3
CDR3aa: CASTLARTDTQYF
CDR3nt: TGTGCCAGCACACTAGCGCGCACAGATACGCAGTATTTT

abundance: NA
v_gene: TRBV5-4
d_gene: TRBD1
j_gene: TRBJ2-3
CDR3aa: CASSLAVGQSHTDTQYF
CDR3nt: TGTGCCAGCAGCTTGGCCGTGGGACAGAGCCACACAGATACGCAGTATTTT

abundance: few
v_gene: TRBV18
d_gene: NA
j_gene: TRBJ1-1
CDR3aa: CASSPRWGGDTEAFF
CDR3nt: TGTGCCAGCTCACCACGATGGGGTGGGGACACTGAAGCTTTCTTT

abundance: few
v_gene: TRBV7-2
d_gene: NA
j_gene: TRBJ2-3
CDR3aa: CASSSTGFTDTQYF
CDR3nt: TGTGCCAGCAGCTCGACAGGTTTCACAGATACGCAGTATTTT

abundance: once
v_gene: TRBV2
d_gene: TRBD2
j_gene: TRBJ2-5
CDR3aa: CASSEAGLAGRETQYF
CDR3nt: TGTGCCAGCAGTGAAGCTGGCCTAGCGGGACGGGAGACCCAGTACTTC

abundance: few
v_gene: TRBV19
d_gene: NA
j_gene: TRBJ1-2
CDR3aa: CASRATAGPLGYGYTF
CDR3nt: TGTGCCAGTCGCGCAACCGCGGGACCCCTAGGCTATGGCTACACCTTC

abundance: few
v_gene: TRBV27
d_gene: NA
j_gene: TRBJ2-7
CDR3aa: CASGKLGESYEQYF
CDR3nt: TGTGCCAGCGGAAAGTTAGGGGAGTCCTACGAGCAGTACTTC

abundance: NA
v_gene: TRBV27
d_gene: NA
j_gene: TRBJ1-2
CDR3aa: CASSLQGGIGYTF
CDR3nt: TGTGCCAGCAGTTTACAGGGAGGTATTGGCTACACCTTC

abundance: few
v_gene: TRBV15
d_gene: NA
j_gene: TRBJ1-5
CDR3aa: CATSQGTGQPQHF
CDR3nt: TGTGCCACCAGCCAGGGAACGGGTCAGCCCCAGCATTTT